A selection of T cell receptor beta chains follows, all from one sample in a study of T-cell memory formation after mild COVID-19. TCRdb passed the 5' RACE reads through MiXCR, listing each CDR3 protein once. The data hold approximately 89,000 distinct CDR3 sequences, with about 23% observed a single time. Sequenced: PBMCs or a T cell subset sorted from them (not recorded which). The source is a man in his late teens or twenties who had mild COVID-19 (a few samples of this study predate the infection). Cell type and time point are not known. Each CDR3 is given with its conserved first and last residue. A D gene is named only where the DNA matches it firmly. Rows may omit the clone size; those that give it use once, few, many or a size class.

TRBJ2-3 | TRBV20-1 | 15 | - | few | CSAPPSRLSTDTQYF | TGCAGTGCTCCCCCCTCGAGATTGAGCACAGATACGCAGTATTTT
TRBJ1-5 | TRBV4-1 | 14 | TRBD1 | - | CASSQEQGYQPQHF | TGCGCCAGCAGCCAAGAACAGGGGTATCAGCCCCAGCATTTT
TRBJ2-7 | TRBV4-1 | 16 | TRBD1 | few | CASSQAGRTGDYEQYF | TGCGCCAGCAGCCAAGCGGGACGGACAGGGGACTACGAGCAGTACTTC
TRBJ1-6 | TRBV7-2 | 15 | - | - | CASSETLVRGSPLHF | TGTGCCAGCAGCGAAACCCTGGTTCGAGGATCACCCCTCCACTTT
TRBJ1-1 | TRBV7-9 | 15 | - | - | CASSTSSVFETEAFF | TGTGCCAGCAGCACGTCGTCCGTCTTCGAAACTGAAGCTTTCTTT
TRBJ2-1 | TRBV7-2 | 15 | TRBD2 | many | CASKQTSGTYNEQFF | TGTGCCAGCAAACAGACTAGCGGTACCTACAATGAGCAGTTCTTC
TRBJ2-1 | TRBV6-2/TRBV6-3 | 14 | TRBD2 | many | CASSGTSDYNEQFF | TGTGCCAGCAGCGGGACTAGCGACTACAATGAGCAGTTCTTC
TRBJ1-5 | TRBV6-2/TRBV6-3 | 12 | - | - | CASTPGGQPQHF | TGTGCCAGCACCCCCGGGGGTCAGCCCCAGCATTTT
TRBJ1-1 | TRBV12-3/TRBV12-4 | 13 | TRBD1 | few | CASSQDRGAEAFF | TGTGCCAGCAGCCAAGACAGGGGGGCTGAAGCTTTCTTT
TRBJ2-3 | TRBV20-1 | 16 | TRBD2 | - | CSARGLAGDYGVTQYF | TGCAGTGCTCGTGGACTAGCTGGGGATTATGGGGTCACGCAGTATTTT
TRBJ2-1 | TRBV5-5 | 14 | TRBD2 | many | CASSPVTSIHEQFF | TGTGCCAGCAGCCCCGTGACTAGCATCCATGAGCAGTTCTTC
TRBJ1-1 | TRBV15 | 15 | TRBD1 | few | CATSRGQSGLGEAFF | TGTGCCACCAGCAGGGGACAGTCCGGGTTAGGGGAAGCTTTCTTT
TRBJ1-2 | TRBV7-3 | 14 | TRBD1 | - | CASSQGTGTRGYTF | TGTGCCAGCAGCCAAGGGACAGGGACTCGTGGCTACACCTTC
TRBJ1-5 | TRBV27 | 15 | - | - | CASTLNGYSNQPQHF | TGTGCCAGCACCCTGAACGGCTATAGCAATCAGCCCCAGCATTTT
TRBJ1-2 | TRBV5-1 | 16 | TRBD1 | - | CASSLTGTGGHYGYTF | TGCGCCAGCAGCCTAACCGGGACAGGGGGCCACTATGGCTACACCTTC
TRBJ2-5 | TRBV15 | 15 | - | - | CATSRDRMGSETQYF | TGTGCCACCAGCAGAGATAGAATGGGGAGTGAGACCCAGTACTTC
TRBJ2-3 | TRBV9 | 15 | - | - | CASSASWSSTDTQYF | TGTGCCAGCAGCGCCTCTTGGTCTAGCACAGATACGCAGTATTTT
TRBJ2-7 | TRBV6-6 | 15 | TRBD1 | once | CASSDPTGVSYEQYF | TGTGCCAGCAGTGATCCGACAGGGGTGAGCTACGAGCAGTACTTC
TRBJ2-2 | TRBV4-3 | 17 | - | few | CASSQDLFGAGTGELFF | -
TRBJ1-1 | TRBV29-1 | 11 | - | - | CSVQTGFEAFF | TGCAGCGTTCAAACAGGGTTTGAAGCTTTCTTT
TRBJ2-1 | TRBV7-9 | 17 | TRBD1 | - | CASSLWTGPLSYNEQFF | TGTGCCAGCAGCCTCTGGACAGGGCCTCTTTCCTACAATGAGCAGTTCTTC
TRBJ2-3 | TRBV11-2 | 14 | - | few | CASRGGGYTDTQYF | TGTGCCAGCCGAGGGGGGGGGTACACAGATACGCAGTATTTT
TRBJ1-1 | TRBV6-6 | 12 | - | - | CASSAWVPEAFF | TGTGCCAGCAGTGCGTGGGTTCCTGAAGCTTTCTTT
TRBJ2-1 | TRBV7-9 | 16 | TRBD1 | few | CASSQGTGVFLNEQFF | TGTGCCAGCAGCCAAGGGACAGGGGTGTTCCTCAATGAGCAGTTCTTC
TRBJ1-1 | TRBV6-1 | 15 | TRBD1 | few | CASSEAPTGGTEAFF | TGTGCCAGCAGTGAAGCCCCCACAGGGGGCACTGAAGCTTTCTTT
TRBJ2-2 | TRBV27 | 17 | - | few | CASSLQIGGLNTGELFF | TGTGCCAGCAGTTTACAAATCGGGGGGCTGAACACCGGGGAGCTGTTTTTT
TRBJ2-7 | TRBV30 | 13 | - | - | CAWSAQLHYEQYF | TGTGCCTGGAGTGCTCAACTCCACTACGAGCAGTACTTC
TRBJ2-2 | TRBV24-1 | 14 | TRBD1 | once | CATSDRGTAGELFF | TGTGCCACTTCCGACAGGGGTACGGCCGGGGAGCTGTTTTTT
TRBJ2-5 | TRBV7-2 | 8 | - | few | CASSPPYF | TGTGCCAGCAGCCCACCCTACTTC
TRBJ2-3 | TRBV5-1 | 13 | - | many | CASSGESADTQYF | TGCGCCAGCAGCGGGGAAAGCGCAGATACGCAGTATTTT